The 27 T cell receptor beta chains reported below all come from one sample, sequenced in a study of blood T cell repertoires in COVID-19. Some clones are missing from TCRdb's copy, which holds only in-frame ones; the method was immunoSEQ multiplex PCR. The repertoire includes 60,000 or so clones, approximately 79% of them detected once, and about 3.5% sits in the top ten. The sequencing input was peripheral blood. These receptors all come from a man aged 60 to 75 with acute or convalescent COVID-19.

The chain has TRBV5-5 and TRBJ2-7; D not resolved. Germline V CDR1 and CDR2: SGHKS, YYEKEE (reference sequence). The CDR3 runs to 12 residues. Trimming took 4 bases from V and 0 from J, leaving 5 bases between them. In nucleotides, the CDR3 is TGTGCCAGCAGCATCGGCTCCTACGAGCAGTACTTC. It is translated as CASSIGSYEQYF.

The chain employs TRBV7-9 and TRBJ1-4; D unresolved. Germline-derived CDR1 and CDR2 are SEHNR and FQNEAQ (reference sequence). V lost 0 bases and J lost 8, with 16 bases in between. The CDR3 spans 16 residues. CDR3 loop: CASSLAGGGKEEKLFF. The CDR3 coding sequence is TGTGCCAGCAGCTTAGCGGGCGGCGGGAAAGAGGAAAAACTGTTTTTT.

The chain has TRBV7-9 and TRBJ1-1, with 12 bases matching TRBD1. After removal of 5 bases from V and 3 bases from J, the junction contained 10 bases not matched to a gene. Germline V CDR1 and CDR2: SEHNR, FQNEAQ (reference sequence). The CDR3 length is 17 residues. CDR3 in DNA: TGTGCCAGCAGCCCATGGGGACAGGGGGCTTGGGACACTGAAGCTTTCTTT. Protein product: CASSPWGQGAWDTEAFF. Using reference TRBV7-9 and TRBJ1-1 for the parts outside the CDR3, the full variable domain is DTGVSQNPRHKITKRGQNVTFRCDPISEHNRLYWYRQTLGQGPEFLTYFQNEAQLEKSRLLSDRFSAERPKGSFSTLEIQRTEQGDSAMYLCASSPWGQGAWDTEAFFGQGTRLTVV.

The chain recombines TRBV7-9 with TRBJ1-1; D gene ambiguous. The CDR3 runs 15 residues. The V gene's germline CDR1 is SEHNR and CDR2 FQNEAQ (reference sequence). Trimming left V 2 bases short and J 1 base short, with 11 bases between. Written as DNA, the CDR3 is TGTGCCAGCAGCTTACAATCAGGAGGGAACACTGAAGCTTTCTTT. Residues: CASSLQSGGNTEAFF.

As for this clone: Different DNA sequences within this sample yield the same CDR3. CDR3 coding DNA: TGCGCCAGCAGCTTGGAAGCAGGGCTATACGAGCAGTACTTC. This sequence encodes CASSLEAGLYEQYF. The rearrangement uses TRBV5-1 and TRBJ2-7, with a tentative D call TRBD1 (5 bases). V was trimmed by 0 bases and J by 4 bases, leaving 11 bases between them. CDR3 length equals 14 residues. CDR1 SGHRS and CDR2 YFSETQ come from the germline V gene.

The gene calls are TRBV5-1 and TRBJ2-2; D not certain. The V gene lost 10 bases and the J gene lost 5 bases, with 15 bases spanning the gap. The CDR3 runs 13 residues. CDR1 is SGHRS and CDR2 is YFSETQ in the germline V gene. Here the CDR3 reads CASRGRDTGELFF. The CDR3 coding sequence is TGCGCCTCGCGCGGCCGAGATACCGGGGAGCTGTTTTTT. Variable domain in full (rest from reference TRBV5-1 and TRBJ2-2): KAGVTQTPRYLIKTRGQQVTLSCSPISGHRSVSWYQQTPGQGLQFLFEYFSETQRNKGNFPGRFSGRQFSNSRSEMNVSTLELGDSALYLCASRGRDTGELFFGEGSRLTVL.

The genes are TRBV7-2 and TRBJ2-3, with TRBD1 identical over 10 bases. This CDR3 has 13 residues. The germline V gene encodes CDR1 SGHTA and CDR2 FQGNSA. V was clipped by 5 bases and J by 6 bases; unmatched bases: 2. CDR3 loop: CASSRGQGDTQYF. Here the CDR3 DNA reads TGTGCCAGCAGCCGGGGACAGGGGGATACGCAGTATTTT.

The chain carries TRBV6-5 and TRBJ1-3, with D possibly matching TRBD1 (6 bases). Trimming left V 6 bases short and J 0 bases short, with 9 bases between. Germline V gene sequence: CDR1 MNHEY, CDR2 SVGAGI. The CDR3 sequence is 14 residues long. CDR3 in DNA: TGTGCCAGCAGCGGACAGAACTCTGGAAACACCATATATTTT. It codes for CASSGQNSGNTIYF.

In regard to this clone: The germline gene is not matched at one end of the junction; a read error may be the cause. The chain links TRBV5-1 to TRBJ2-3, with 9 bases that match TRBD2. In germline, CDR1 is SGHRS, CDR2 YFSETQ. The CDR3 loop spans 16 amino acids. The CDR3 DNA sequence: TGCGCCCGCAGCGGGCGGGGGCGGGGGGGTGCAGATACGCAGTATTTT. Its protein is CARSGRGRGGADTQYF.

The chain uses TRBV15 and TRBJ1-6, with D possibly being TRBD1 (6 bases). This CDR3 region has 16 residues. V was cut by 0 bases and J by 8 bases, with 14 bases left in between. Germline-derived CDR1 and CDR2 are LNHNV and YYDKDF (reference sequence). The CDR3 DNA reads TGTGCCACCAGCAGAGATACAGGGTCGGCGTATTCACCCCTCCACTTT. Protein product: CATSRDTGSAYSPLHF. Full variable domain (remainder filled in from reference TRBV15 and TRBJ1-6): DAMVIQNPRYQVTQFGKPVTLSCSQTLNHNVMYWYQQKSSQAPKLLFHYYDKDFNNEADTPDNFQSRRPNTSFCFLDIRSPGLGDTAMYLCATSRDTGSAYSPLHFGNGTRLTVT.

The chain has TRBV7-2 and TRBJ1-2; D remains ambiguous. Looked up from germline, CDR1 is SGHTA and CDR2 is FQGNSA. The CDR3 runs to 14 residues. V lost 3 bases and J lost 7, with 15 bases in between. CDR3 nucleotides: TGTGCCAGCAGCTTTGAAGGGCGCAGCGGTGGCTACACCTTC. Residues: CASSFEGRSGGYTF.

This chain uses TRBV19 with TRBJ2-1; D might be TRBD2 (6 bases). Germline CDR1 reads LNHDA; CDR2 reads SQIVND (reference sequence). V lost 5 bases to trimming and J lost 5 bases, with 16 bases between them. The CDR3 loop spans 15 amino acids. In DNA form, the CDR3 reads TGTGCCAGTAGTCTCCAAAGCGGGTCTAACAATGAGCAGTTCTTC. Residues: CASSLQSGSNNEQFF.

This chain joins TRBV5-1 and TRBJ2-7; the match to TRBD1 covers 9 bases. Germline V gene data show CDR1 as SGHRS and CDR2 as YFSETQ. J lost 4 bases, V lost 3 bases, and 20 bases had no gene match. There are 19 residues in the CDR3. CDR3 amino acids: CASSSFLNLGQGFRYEQYF. The CDR3 region has the DNA TGCGCCAGCAGCTCCTTTTTAAACCTGGGACAGGGTTTTAGGTACGAGCAGTACTTC.

The V gene is TRBV27, the J gene TRBJ1-2, with D possibly matching TRBD1 (6 bases). The CDR3 is 16 amino acids. Looked up from germline, CDR1 is MNHEY and CDR2 is SMNVEV (reference sequence). V lost 3 bases and J lost 2, with 16 bases in between. CDR3 coding DNA: TGTGCCAGCAGTTTTGGTGCAGGGGTCATGAACTATGGCTACACCTTC. Protein sequence: CASSFGAGVMNYGYTF.

The V call is TRBV9, the J call TRBJ1-3; D possibly corresponds to TRBD1 (5 bases). V was cut by 2 bases and J by 0 bases, with 12 bases left in between. Germline V gene sequence: CDR1 SGDLS, CDR2 YYNGEE. The CDR3 is 16 amino acids. The CDR3 DNA is TGTGCCAGCAGCGTGAAGGACACCTTCTCTGGAAACACCATATATTTT. Translation gives CASSVKDTFSGNTIYF.

V is TRBV12-3 or TRBV12-4 and J is TRBJ1-1; D not resolved. This CDR3 spans 13 amino acids. The germline V and J ends were trimmed by 5 bases and 4 bases, with 11 bases remaining between them. The CDR3 nucleotides read TGTGCCAGCAGTCCAACTTTACTCACTGAAGCTTTCTTT. This encodes CASSPTLLTEAFF.

The chain carries TRBV7-6 and TRBJ2-3; the match to TRBD2 covers 7 bases. The CDR3 sequence is 16 residues long. Germline V gene lookup returns CDR1 SGHVS and CDR2 FNYEAQ. The V segment lost 3 bases and the J segment 0 bases; nucleotides outside the gene matches: 6. The chain's CDR3 is CASSFSSGMSTDTQYF. In nucleotides, the CDR3 is TGTGCCAGCAGCTTTTCTAGCGGAATGAGCACAGATACGCAGTATTTT.

V is TRBV27 and J is TRBJ1-3; 9 nucleotides match TRBD1. J gave up 4 bases and V 5 bases, and 6 bases lay outside the gene matches. CDR3 length: 15 residues. The V gene's germline CDR1 is MNHEY and CDR2 SMNVEV (reference sequence). The CDR3 bases are TGTGCCAGCAGTCAGGGACAGGGATCAGGAAACACCATATATTTT. Translated: CASSQGQGSGNTIYF.

This chain links TRBV5-1 with TRBJ1-2, with 8 bases matching TRBD1. The CDR3 consists of 15 residues. Germline V gene data show CDR1 as SGHRS and CDR2 as YFSETQ. V lost 3 bases and J lost 2; bases outside the gene matches: 6. The CDR3 bases are TGCGCCAGCAGCTCCCCGGACAGGGTGAACTATGGCTACACCTTC. Translation: CASSSPDRVNYGYTF.

The chain employs TRBV7-2 and TRBJ1-2; D is unresolved. V dropped 5 bases and J dropped 3 bases, with 13 bases sitting between them. The CDR3 is 14 amino acids. Germline CDR1 SGHTA, CDR2 FQGNSA. The CDR3 loop is CASSLQTEDYGYTF. CDR3 coding DNA: TGTGCCAGCAGCCTTCAGACCGAGGACTATGGCTACACCTTC.

V usage is TRBV18 and J usage is TRBJ2-7; no definite D call. V lost 5 bases and J 6 bases, leaving 11 bases between the germline ends. CDR3 length: 12 amino acids. Germline CDR1 and CDR2: KGHSH and LQKENI. CDR3 sequence (DNA): TGTGCCAGCTCATCCACGACACCCGAGCAGTACTTC. This translates into CASSSTTPEQYF.

The chain recombines TRBV4-1 with TRBJ2-3; 14 bases map to TRBD2. The CDR3 sequence is 16 residues long. The V segment lost 4 bases and the J segment 3 bases; nucleotides outside the gene matches: 3. Germline CDR1 reads MGHRA; CDR2 reads YSYEKL. The CDR3 DNA is TGCGCCAGCAGCCGCGGACTAGCGGGGGGAACAGATACGCAGTATTTT. Its protein is CASSRGLAGGTDTQYF.

In DNA, the CDR3 is TGTGCCAGCAGCCCACTAGCGGGGGGGCTAAGGGAGCAGTACTTC. Translating gives CASSPLAGGLREQYF. V gene TRBV7-2 combines with J gene TRBJ2-7, with 13 bases fitting TRBD2. This CDR3 region has 15 residues. With V trimmed by 5 bases and J by 7 bases, 8 bases remained unmatched. Germline lookup yields CDR1 SGHTA and CDR2 FQGNSA.

The V and J genes are TRBV6-1 and TRBJ1-5, with D possibly matching TRBD1 (6 bases). This CDR3 region has 14 residues. Between the trimmed V and J ends, which lost 1 base and 7 bases, there was a span of 11 bases. Germline V gene sequence: CDR1 MNHNS, CDR2 SASEGT. For the CDR3, the DNA is TGTGCCAGCAGTGAAGGGGGAGGGGGACAGCCCCAGCATTTT. This sequence encodes CASSEGGGGQPQHF.

The rearrangement joins TRBV12-5 to TRBJ1-5; D unresolved. This CDR3 is built from 13 residues. V dropped 1 base and J dropped 5 bases, with 6 bases sitting between them. Per the germline V gene, CDR1 is LGHNT and CDR2 is FRNRAP. Here the CDR3 DNA reads TGTGCTAGTGGTTTGGCCTTTGATCAGCCCCAGCATTTT. It translates to CASGLAFDQPQHF.

CDR3 in amino acids: CASSHGNQPQHF. As DNA, the CDR3 is TGTGCCAGCAGTCATGGCAATCAGCCCCAGCATTTT. This chain uses TRBV25-1 with TRBJ1-5; D gene ambiguous. This CDR3 region has 12 residues. Trimming stripped 5 bases from V and 2 bases from J, with 4 bases between. Germline CDR1 reads MGHDK; CDR2 reads SYGVNS.

The V call is TRBV19, the J call TRBJ2-7; a weak D match, TRBD2 (6 bases). The CDR3 consists of 14 residues. V was clipped by 3 bases and J by 3 bases, with 12 bases between them. Germline assignment: CDR1 LNHDA and CDR2 SQIVND (reference sequence). The CDR3 nucleotides read TGTGCCAGTAGTATCCGGGACTCACTCTACGAGCAGTACTTC. This gives the protein CASSIRDSLYEQYF.